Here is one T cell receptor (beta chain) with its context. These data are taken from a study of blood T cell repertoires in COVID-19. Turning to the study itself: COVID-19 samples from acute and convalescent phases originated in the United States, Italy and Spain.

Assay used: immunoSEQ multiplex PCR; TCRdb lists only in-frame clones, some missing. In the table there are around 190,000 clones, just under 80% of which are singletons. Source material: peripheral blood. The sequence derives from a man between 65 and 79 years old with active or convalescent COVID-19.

DNA of the CDR3: TGTGCCAGCTGGGAGTATGGCTACACCTTC. This codes for CASWEYGYTF. This rearrangement joins TRBV19 to TRBJ1-2; D is uncertain. Trimming stripped 9 bases from V and 5 bases from J, with 7 bases between. In germline, CDR1 is LNHDA, CDR2 SQIVND (reference sequence). This CDR3 has 10 amino acids.